Presented here are 9 T cell receptor beta chains from one specimen sequenced in a study of blood T cell repertoires in COVID-19 (dated by TCRdb to the early 2020s). Library preparation used the immunoSEQ multiplex PCR assay. In TCRdb, the immuneACCESS table is reduced to in-frame sequences with V and J assigned. These tables do not hold every clone; where another copy was compared, an unresolved V gene accounts for under half, and the others remain unexplained. The table for this sample lists approximately 260,000 clones; around 89% of them were counted only once. The ten largest clonotypes hold over 1% of the sample. Sequencing was performed on PBMCs or T cells enriched from blood (not recorded which). These receptors originate from a woman aged 40 to 50 with acute COVID-19.

The V and J genes are TRBV7-9 and TRBJ2-5; D is perhaps TRBD2 (6 bases). There are 16 residues in the CDR3. Germline V gene lookup returns CDR1 SEHNR and CDR2 FQNEAQ (reference sequence). Deletions cut 7 bases from V and 0 bases from J, with 18 bases between. DNA for the CDR3: TGTGCCAGCACCCCCTGGGGAGGCGAGTACCAAGAGACCCAGTACTTC. This sequence encodes CASTPWGGEYQETQYF.

The chain uses TRBV29-1 and TRBJ1-1; 9 bases match TRBD1. After removal of 7 bases from V and 3 bases from J, the junction contained 6 bases not matched to a gene. The germline gives CDR1 SQVTM, CDR2 ANQGSEA. CDR3 length: 13 residues. CDR3 in amino acids: CSAKTGGYTEAFF. CDR3 nucleotide sequence: TGCAGCGCAAAGACAGGGGGATACACTGAAGCTTTCTTT.

CDR3 coding DNA: TGTGCCAGCAGTTCTTCCGAAGAGACCCAGTACTTC. It yields the protein CASSSSEETQYF. The genes are TRBV12-3 or TRBV12-4 and TRBJ2-5; D is unresolved. The CDR3 loop spans 12 amino acids. V was cut by 4 bases and J by 3 bases, with 6 bases left in between.

For the CDR3, the DNA is TGTGCCAGCAGCCCGGGTCGAAACACCATATATTTT. It is translated as CASSPGRNTIYF. The chain has TRBV27 and TRBJ1-3, with no clear D. Germline CDR1 and CDR2: MNHEY and SMNVEV (reference sequence). This CDR3 is built from 12 residues. The V end lost 6 bases, the J end lost 5 bases, and 8 bases lay between the germline ends.

A note on this clone: Sequence at one end of the junction differs from germline and may be a read error. V is TRBV10-3 and J is TRBJ1-2, with TRBD1 matching over 12 bases. This CDR3 spans 15 amino acids. Germline lookup yields CDR1 ENHRY and CDR2 SYGVKD. As DNA, the CDR3 is TGTGCCGTCAGTATAGGGACAGGGGGCACTTTTGGCTACACCTTC. Protein sequence: CAVSIGTGGTFGYTF.

The chain's CDR3 is CSVGRSGETAFF. The DNA of the CDR3 is TGCAGCGTTGGCCGTAGTGGGGAGACAGCTTTCTTT. The genes are TRBV29-1 and TRBJ1-1, with unresolved D. The CDR3 has 12 amino acids. Germline assignment: CDR1 SQVTM and CDR2 ANQGSEA. V was pared by 4 bases and J by 10 bases, with 16 bases between.

This chain uses TRBV6-4 with TRBJ2-2, with 10 bases fitting TRBD2. The V gene end was trimmed by 8 bases and the J gene end by 5 bases; junction bases not matched to a gene: 2. In germline, CDR1 is MRHNA, CDR2 SNTAGT. The CDR3 length is 13 residues. This chain's CDR3 is CASSAGGTGELFF. In nucleotides, the CDR3 is TGTGCCAGCTCAGCGGGAGGGACCGGGGAGCTGTTTTTT.

The V and J genes are TRBV10-1 and TRBJ2-3; D call uncertain. The V gene lost 0 bases and the J gene lost 7 bases, with 11 bases spanning the gap. CDR1 is WNHNN, CDR2 SYGVQD, per germline (reference sequence). This CDR3 region has 14 residues. CDR3 in DNA: TGCGCCAGCAGTGAGTCTCCGGAGTTAAATACGCAGTATTTT. It is translated as CASSESPELNTQYF.

The V call is TRBV2, the J call TRBJ1-2; 8 nucleotides line up with TRBD1. Unmatched junction bases numbered 14, after V lost 6 bases and J lost 5 bases. This CDR3 is 16 amino acids long. In germline, CDR1 is SNHLY, CDR2 FYNNEI. The CDR3 nucleotides read TGTGCCAGCAGGAGAGGACAGGGACCCATACGGTATGGCTACACCTTC. It codes for CASRRGQGPIRYGYTF.